This TCR beta chain was sequenced during a study of T cell responses to AZD1222 COVID-19 vaccine. About the research overall: Pooling covered second doses at about 4 or about 12 weeks.

The V and J ends lost 5 bases and 2 bases, in that order; junction bases with no gene match: 10. The CDR3 covers 16 residues. The germline CDR1 and CDR2 sequences are SGHTA and FQGNSA. Concerning this clone itself: Its antigen is undetermined.

Here immunoSEQ multiplex PCR was the method, and the copy in TCRdb shows in-frame clones only, minus some. The repertoire holds approximately 190,000 clones, approximately 90% seen once, with roughly 0.99% in the top ten. The study's findings and limits: Donors were chiefly white British, with a greater number of females, and clonal diversity was perhaps underestimated. Regions 160-218 and 743-854 held dominance among vaccine-associated CD4 TCRs, which spanned spike.

This sequence joins TRBV7-2 and TRBJ2-7; 9 bases fit TRBD1. The sample consisted of peripheral blood, taken on day 0 of AZD1222 vaccination. The origin of this receptor is an adult in good health. Here the CDR3 reads CASSLGGTGNPYEQYF. CDR3 DNA sequence: TGTGCCAGCAGCCTGGGAGGGACAGGGAACCCCTACGAGCAGTACTTC.